One TCR beta chain is described in this entry. Its matching antigen is unknown. V lost 4 bases, J lost 7 bases, and 14 bases lay in between. The CDR3 totals 14 residues. Per germline, CDR1 SGHNT and CDR2 YYREEE (reference sequence). This sample was taken from a study of shared clonotypes between healthy human individuals. Overall study: Donors consisted of a couple of women and a few men between 18 and 49. Donors had three CD4 naive, three CD4 memory, two CD8 naive and one CD8 memory plate apiece.

Sequencing was performed with immunoSEQ multiplex PCR; in TCRdb, only in-frame clones are kept and a portion is missing. The sample carries 330,000 or so clones, 74% recorded once. The study, taken as a whole, reports: Clonotypes shared by all four sorted-subset donors had higher generation probabilities than non-shared clonotypes. Among four donors, roughly 5.4% of naive CD4 clonotypes were found in common.

The chain is built from TRBV5-4 and TRBJ2-2, with D possibly matching TRBD2 (5 bases). Sequences were obtained from memory CD4+ T cells sorted from blood. The subset here: CD45RA-negative fraction. The TCR was taken from a man younger than 40 in good health. DNA for the CDR3: TGTGCCAGCAGCAGAGAAAGGGAGAACGGGGAGCTGTTTTTT. Amino acid sequence: CASSRERENGELFF.